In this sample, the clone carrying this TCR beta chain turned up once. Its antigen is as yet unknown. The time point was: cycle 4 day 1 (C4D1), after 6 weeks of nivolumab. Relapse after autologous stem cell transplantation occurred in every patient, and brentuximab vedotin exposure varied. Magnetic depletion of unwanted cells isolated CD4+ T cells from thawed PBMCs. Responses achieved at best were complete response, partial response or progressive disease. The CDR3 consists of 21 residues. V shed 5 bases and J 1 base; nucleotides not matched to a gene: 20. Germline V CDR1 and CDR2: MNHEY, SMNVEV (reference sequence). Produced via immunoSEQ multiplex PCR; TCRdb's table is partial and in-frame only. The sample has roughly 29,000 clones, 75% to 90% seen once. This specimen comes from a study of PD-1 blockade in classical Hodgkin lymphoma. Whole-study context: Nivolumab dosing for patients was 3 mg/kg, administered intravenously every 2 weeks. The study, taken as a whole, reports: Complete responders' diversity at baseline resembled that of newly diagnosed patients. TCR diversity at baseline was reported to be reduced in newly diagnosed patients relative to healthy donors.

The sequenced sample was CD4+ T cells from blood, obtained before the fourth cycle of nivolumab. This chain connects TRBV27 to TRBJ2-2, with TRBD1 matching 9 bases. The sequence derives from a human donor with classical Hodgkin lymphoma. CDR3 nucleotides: TGTGCCAGCAGTCTCCGCTTTGTTCCGGGACAGGGAGTGGAGAACACCGGGGAGCTGTTTTTT. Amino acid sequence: CASSLRFVPGQGVENTGELFF.